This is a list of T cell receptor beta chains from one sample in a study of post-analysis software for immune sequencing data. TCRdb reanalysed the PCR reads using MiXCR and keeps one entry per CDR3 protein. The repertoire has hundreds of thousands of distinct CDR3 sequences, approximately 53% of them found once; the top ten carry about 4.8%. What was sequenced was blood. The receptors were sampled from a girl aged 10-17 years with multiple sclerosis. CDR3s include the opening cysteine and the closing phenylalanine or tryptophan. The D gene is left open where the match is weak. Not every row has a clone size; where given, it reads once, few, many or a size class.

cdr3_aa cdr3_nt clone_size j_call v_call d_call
CASRRTGGFADTQYF TGCGCCAGCAGGCGGACAGGGGGTTTCGCAGATACGCAGTATTTT NA TRBJ2-3 TRBV5-1 TRBD1
CASRAGGNYGYTF TGTGCCAGCAGGGCAGGGGGGAACTATGGCTACACCTTC NA TRBJ1-2 TRBV6-5 TRBD1
CSVRDSAESTF TGCAGCGTAAGAGACAGCGCGGAAAGCACCTTC NA TRBJ1-2 TRBV29-1 NA
CASSLDANTEAFF TGTGCCAGCAGCTTAGATGCGAACACTGAAGCTTTCTTT once TRBJ1-1 TRBV7-9 NA
CSAKVGGQPQHF TGCAGTGCTAAGGTCGGAGGACAGCCCCAGCATTTT NA TRBJ1-5 TRBV20-1 NA
CATSRAWLKLTNEKLFF TGTGCCACCAGCAGAGCTTGGCTTAAGTTAACTAATGAAAAACTGTTTTTT NA TRBJ1-4 TRBV15 NA
CSVDYPLNEQFF TGCAGCGTGGACTATCCGCTCAATGAGCAGTTCTTC NA TRBJ2-1 TRBV29-1 NA
CASSPGLEITDTQYF TGTGCCAGCAGCCCGGGCCTCGAAATCACAGATACGCAGTATTTT NA TRBJ2-3 TRBV7-9 NA
CASSLAHGQGEETQYF TGTGCCAGCAGTTTAGCGCATGGACAGGGGGAGGAGACCCAGTACTTC few TRBJ2-5 TRBV12-3/TRBV12-4 TRBD1
CASSPPGTPLYEQYF TGCGCCAGCAGCCCCCCCGGGACTCCGCTCTACGAGCAGTACTTC few TRBJ2-7 TRBV5-1 NA
CSAGLYGNEQFF TGCAGTGCTGGCCTCTACGGCAATGAGCAGTTCTTC NA TRBJ2-1 TRBV20-1 NA
CASNRRDSYNSPLHF TGTGCCAGCAACCGCCGGGACTCCTATAATTCACCCCTCCACTTT NA TRBJ1-6 TRBV6-5 NA
CASTTGRSYPNEQFF TGCGCCAGCACGACCGGACGCAGCTATCCCAATGAGCAGTTCTTC NA TRBJ2-1 TRBV5-1 NA
CASSRALGTSPYNEQFF TGTGCCAGCAGCCGGGCATTGGGGACTAGTCCCTACAATGAGCAGTTCTTC few TRBJ2-1 TRBV3-1 TRBD2
CSARDHGQGATEAFF TGCAGTGCTAGAGATCATGGACAGGGGGCTACTGAAGCTTTCTTT NA TRBJ1-1 TRBV20-1 TRBD1
CASSLAPWVGNEQFF TGTGCCAGCAGTTTAGCGCCATGGGTGGGCAATGAGCAGTTCTTC NA TRBJ2-1 TRBV12-3/TRBV12-4 NA
CASSAQGAHPSQYF TGTGCCAGCAGCGCACAGGGGGCGCATCCATCGCAGTACTTC NA TRBJ2-5 TRBV7-9 TRBD1
CASSSGQGLTNEQFF TGTGCCAGCAGCTCGGGACAGGGTCTAACCAATGAGCAGTTCTTC NA TRBJ2-1 TRBV7-9 TRBD1
CASRTSGTGVDNYGYTF TGTGCCAGCAGGACTTCCGGGACAGGGGTGGATAACTATGGCTACACCTTC NA TRBJ1-2 TRBV6-1 TRBD1
CATASGVQETQYF TGTGCCACCGCATCAGGAGTCCAAGAGACCCAGTACTTC few TRBJ2-5 TRBV15 NA
CASSLTGQGIGGYTF TGTGCCAGCAGCTTAACCGGGCAGGGGATCGGTGGCTACACCTTC NA TRBJ1-2 TRBV7-3 NA
CSVEGLASYNEQFF TGCAGCGTTGAGGGTCTAGCATCCTACAATGAGCAGTTCTTC NA TRBJ2-1 TRBV29-1 NA
CASSNNPGRKQETQYF TGTGCCAGCAGTAACAACCCGGGACGGAAGCAAGAGACCCAGTACTTC few TRBJ2-5 TRBV6-5 NA
CASSLGASGEETQYF TGCGCCAGCAGCCTAGGGGCTAGCGGGGAAGAGACCCAGTACTTC NA TRBJ2-5 TRBV5-1 TRBD2
CASSSTSGRTSSYNEQYF TGTGCCAGCAGCTCGACTAGCGGGAGGACAAGCTCCTACAATGAGCAGTACTTC NA TRBJ2-7 TRBV13 TRBD2
CAISDYRDSYEQYF TGTGCCATCAGCGATTACCGGGACAGCTACGAGCAGTACTTC NA TRBJ2-7 TRBV10-3 TRBD1
CASSLGGGRDEQFF TGCGCCAGCAGCTTGGGCGGGGGCCGGGATGAGCAGTTCTTC NA TRBJ2-1 TRBV5-1 NA
CASSETRGLAGATDTQYF TGCGCCAGCAGTGAGACCCGGGGACTAGCGGGAGCTACAGATACGCAGTATTTT NA TRBJ2-3 TRBV10-1 TRBD2
CASRGRTNTGELFF TGTGCCAGCAGGGGACGGACGAACACCGGGGAGCTGTTTTTT once TRBJ2-2 TRBV3-1 NA
CASSFRGLVLQGEQYF TGTGCCAGCAGTTTCCGGGGACTAGTTCTTCAGGGAGAGCAGTACTTC NA TRBJ2-7 TRBV27 TRBD2
CSAGRVGAQYF TGCAGTGCGGGGAGAGTCGGGGCCCAGTACTTC few TRBJ2-5 TRBV20-1 NA
CASSIGAGGGNQPQHF TGTGCCAGCAGCATAGGGGCTGGAGGGGGCAATCAGCCCCAGCATTTT NA TRBJ1-5 TRBV7-9 NA
CASSARQGASTEAFF TGTGCCAGCAGCGCCAGACAGGGGGCTAGCACTGAAGCTTTCTTT NA TRBJ1-1 TRBV7-2 TRBD1
CASSWQGTDTQYF TGTGCCAGCAGCTGGCAGGGCACAGATACGCAGTATTTT NA TRBJ2-3 TRBV7-9 NA
CASSPGPRGRDYEQYF TGCGCCAGCAGCCCGGGACCCCGAGGAAGGGACTACGAGCAGTACTTC NA TRBJ2-7 TRBV5-1 NA
CSARDRGSHEQYF TGCAGTGCTAGGGACAGGGGTAGCCACGAGCAGTACTTC few TRBJ2-7 TRBV20-1 TRBD1
CASSLGTVLGYTF TGTGCCAGCAGCTTAGGAACGGTTCTGGGCTACACCTTC NA TRBJ1-2 TRBV7-9 NA
CSVEAAANYGYTF TGCAGCGTTGAGGCGGCAGCGAACTATGGCTACACCTTC NA TRBJ1-2 TRBV29-1 NA
CASSLAGTSGRSYNEQFF TGCGCCAGCAGCTTGGCCGGGACTAGCGGGAGGTCCTACAATGAGCAGTTCTTC NA TRBJ2-1 TRBV5-1 TRBD2
CASSLPGTAPYEQYF TGTGCCAGCAGCTTACCAGGGACGGCCCCCTACGAGCAGTACTTC NA TRBJ2-7 TRBV7-2 NA
CASSLAMGLSETQYF TGCGCCAGCAGCTTGGCCATGGGGCTTTCGGAGACCCAGTACTTC NA TRBJ2-5 TRBV5-1 NA
CSVRGLAGYEQYF TGCAGTGTACGAGGACTAGCGGGATACGAGCAGTACTTC NA TRBJ2-7 TRBV20-1 TRBD2
CASSQEIVRGGGYNEQYF TGTGCCAGCAGCCAAGAAATTGTGCGGGGGGGCGGTTACAATGAGCAGTACTTC NA TRBJ2-5 TRBV3-1 TRBD2
CASSLARLRDEQYF TGTGCCAGCAGCTTAGCGAGACTACGTGACGAGCAGTACTTC NA TRBJ2-7 TRBV7-8 NA
CASSPERYWSEQFF TGTGCTAGCAGCCCCGAAAGGTATTGGAGCGAGCAGTTCTTC NA TRBJ2-1 TRBV7-7 NA
CASSQDLGLTYEQYF TGTGCCAGCAGCCAAGATTTAGGGTTAACCTACGAGCAGTACTTC NA TRBJ2-7 TRBV14 NA
CASRYRAGDTQYF TGTGCCAGCAGGTATCGTGCAGGGGATACGCAGTATTTT few TRBJ2-3 TRBV6-4 NA